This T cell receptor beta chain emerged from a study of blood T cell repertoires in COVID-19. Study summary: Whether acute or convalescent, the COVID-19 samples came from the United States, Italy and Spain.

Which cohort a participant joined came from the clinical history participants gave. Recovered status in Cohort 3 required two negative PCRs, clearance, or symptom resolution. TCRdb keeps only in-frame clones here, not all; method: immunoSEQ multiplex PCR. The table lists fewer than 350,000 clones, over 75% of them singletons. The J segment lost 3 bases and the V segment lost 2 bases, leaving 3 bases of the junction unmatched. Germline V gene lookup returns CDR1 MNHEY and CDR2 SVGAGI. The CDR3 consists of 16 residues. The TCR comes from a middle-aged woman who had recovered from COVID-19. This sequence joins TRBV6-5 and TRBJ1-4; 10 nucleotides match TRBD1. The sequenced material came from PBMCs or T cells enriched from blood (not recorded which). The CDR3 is CASSYGGQGSNEKLFF. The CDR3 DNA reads TGTGCCAGCAGTTACGGGGGACAGGGGTCTAATGAAAAACTGTTTTTT.